This entry lists 6 T cell receptor beta chains sequenced from one sample in a study of blood T cells in healthy people across ages. Primed by a sample-barcoded 5' primer and a J-beta primer mix, a second PCR proceeded for 7 to 11 cycles. TCRdb used MiXCR to reprocess the 5' RACE reads, holding one entry per CDR3 protein. Of approximately 1,700,000 distinct CDR3 sequences listed, approximately 40% are singletons. The sample comprised blood. Every receptor here comes from a human donor in good health.

This clonotype was counted between two and nine times. The V and J genes are TRBV5-5 and TRBJ1-2; D unresolved. This CDR3 comprises 13 residues. The germline V and J ends were trimmed by 0 bases and 8 bases, with 11 bases remaining between them. CDR1 SGHKS and CDR2 YYEKEE come from the germline V gene (reference sequence). The CDR3 loop reads CASSLAGYNGYTF. The CDR3 bases are TGTGCCAGCAGCTTGGCGGGATATAACGGCTACACCTTC.

This chain uses TRBV12-3 or TRBV12-4 with TRBJ1-6; 10 bases are a match to TRBD1. The ends lost 6 bases at V and 10 bases at J; junction bases unmatched: 12. CDR3 length equals 16 residues. The CDR3 sequence is CASSPGTGAFGSPLHF. CDR3 nucleotides: TGTGCCAGCAGCCCCGGGACAGGGGCCTTTGGGTCACCCCTCCACTTT.

The chain employs TRBV4-2 and TRBJ2-3, with 12 bases identical to TRBD1. The germline gives CDR1 LGHNA, CDR2 YNFKEQ. V was clipped by 5 bases and J by 4 bases; unmatched bases: 7. The CDR3 runs 16 residues. CDR3 in amino acids: CASSTRDRGQSDTQYF. CDR3 sequence (DNA): TGTGCCAGCAGCACTCGGGACAGGGGGCAGTCAGATACGCAGTATTTT.

The chain has TRBV7-3 and TRBJ2-7, with D perhaps matching TRBD1 (5 bases). Germline values: CDR1 SGHTA, CDR2 FQGTGA. Trimming removed 3 bases at V and 6 bases at J, with 24 bases between. The CDR3 runs to 17 residues. The CDR3 bases are TGTGCCAGCAGCTTGGCTACGGTCGACAGTATCCGTCGCGAGCAGTACTTC. Its translation is CASSLATVDSIRREQYF.

This clonotype was seen repeatedly, ten times or more. This chain connects TRBV7-3 to TRBJ2-1, with D uncertain. This CDR3 contains 12 residues. In germline, CDR1 is SGHTA, CDR2 FQGTGA. V shed 1 base and J shed 9 bases, with 7 bases lying between them. The CDR3 sequence is CASSLMKGEQFF. CDR3 bases: TGTGCCAGCAGCTTAATGAAGGGTGAGCAGTTCTTC.

The chain recombines TRBV5-5 with TRBJ1-2; D unclear. The CDR3 spans 15 residues. The germline CDR1 and CDR2 sequences are SGHKS and YYEKEE (reference sequence). V was shortened by 4 bases and J by 0 bases, with 13 bases between the two germline ends. The CDR3 DNA reads TGTGCCAGCAGCGTAGTATACGTGTCTAACTATGGCTACACCTTC. Encoded protein: CASSVVYVSNYGYTF.